The 23 T cell receptor beta chains in this list originate from one sample, sequenced in a study of T cells in localized non-small cell lung cancer. Sequencing used immunoSEQ multiplex PCR; TCRdb keeps in-frame clones, though not all of them. The repertoire has more than 100,000 clones, approximately 88% of them found once; the top ten carry over 1.5%. The sequencing used peripheral blood, collected before any cancer treatment. These receptor sequences come from a female donor of 60 years or more with stage I lung adenocarcinoma.

V gene TRBV30 combines with J gene TRBJ2-2; D tentatively fits TRBD1 or TRBD2 (5 bases each). V lost 0 bases and J lost 7, with 9 bases in between. The germline V gene has CDR1 GTSNPN and CDR2 SVGIG (reference sequence). This CDR3 has 13 residues. CDR3 sequence reads: CAWSVIGGGELFF. The CDR3 DNA is TGTGCCTGGAGTGTGATTGGGGGCGGGGAGCTGTTTTTT.

The gene calls are TRBV6-5 and TRBJ2-5; no reliable D call. The CDR3 loop spans 13 amino acids. V shed 6 bases and J shed 0 bases, with 8 bases lying between them. Germline lookup yields CDR1 MNHEY and CDR2 SVGAGI. CDR3 in DNA: TGTGCCAGCAGCGTCCGGGACCAAGAGACCCAGTACTTC. It is translated as CASSVRDQETQYF.

The chain couples TRBV7-3 to TRBJ1-1, with D uncertain. The CDR3 runs 13 residues. Per the germline V gene, CDR1 is SGHTA and CDR2 is FQGTGA. The ends were cut back, 2 bases at V and 6 bases at J, with 10 bases in the middle. The CDR3 loop is CASSLFERAEAFF. CDR3 coding DNA: TGTGCCAGCAGCTTATTCGAGAGGGCTGAAGCTTTCTTT.

The chain employs TRBV9 and TRBJ1-3, with D maybe TRBD1 (5 bases). This CDR3 region has 15 residues. Germline assignment: CDR1 SGDLS and CDR2 YYNGEE. V was shortened by 2 bases and J by 0 bases, with 9 bases between the two germline ends. The CDR3 is CASSVSGFSGNTIYF. In nucleotides, the CDR3 is TGTGCCAGCAGCGTCTCAGGGTTCTCTGGAAACACCATATATTTT.

The chain uses TRBV7-3 and TRBJ2-3, with a possible D match to TRBD2 (6 bases). Trimming took off 4 bases at V and 5 bases at J, with 10 bases between the two ends. The CDR3 is made up of 13 amino acids. Germline values: CDR1 SGHTA, CDR2 FQGTGA. The CDR3 coding sequence is TGTGCCAGCAGCTCATGGGGAGGAGATACGCAGTATTTT. Translation gives CASSSWGGDTQYF.

This rearrangement joins TRBV10-3 to TRBJ1-1; 7 nucleotides line up with TRBD1. CDR3 length: 15 residues. Germline CDR1 is ENHRY and CDR2 is SYGVKD. Losses at the gene ends were 6 bases for V and 8 bases for J; bases not matched to a gene: 15. CDR3 bases: TGTGCCATCAGCGACTCAGCGAGACAGGGCCTGGAAGCTTTCTTT. This encodes CAISDSARQGLEAFF.

This clone was seen a handful of times. V is TRBV11-2 and J is TRBJ2-7; D unresolved. V was cut by 0 bases and J by 1 base, with 19 bases left in between. This CDR3 is built from 18 residues. Germline loops: CDR1 SGHAT, CDR2 FQNNGV. Here the CDR3 reads CASSLDRNSSRISYEQYF. CDR3 coding DNA: TGTGCCAGCAGCTTAGATAGGAACAGCTCTCGTATTTCCTACGAGCAGTACTTC.

The chain employs TRBV28 and TRBJ2-7; 7 bases agree with TRBD1. Germline V gene lookup returns CDR1 MDHEN and CDR2 SYDVKM. Trimming cost V 5 bases and J 0 bases; bases outside gene matches: 4. The CDR3 sequence is 14 residues long. The CDR3 loop reads CASSTGDYSYEQYF. As DNA, the CDR3 is TGTGCCAGCAGTACAGGGGATTACTCCTACGAGCAGTACTTC.

The J gene is TRBJ2-7, the V gene TRBV28; 7 bases are shared with TRBD1. Germline V gives CDR1 MDHEN, CDR2 SYDVKM. Trimming took 3 bases from V and 2 from J; bases not matched to a gene: 7. The CDR3 is made up of 15 amino acids. For the CDR3, the DNA is TGTGCCAGCAGTTTTAGGGGGCGAGTCCCCTACGAGCAGTACTTC. Protein product: CASSFRGRVPYEQYF.

The J gene is TRBJ2-3, the V gene TRBV5-1, with 7 bases that match TRBD1. The CDR3 length is 17 residues. The germline gives CDR1 SGHRS, CDR2 YFSETQ. Unmatched junction bases numbered 12, after V lost 0 bases and J lost 5 bases. CDR3 residues: CASSLGTGVFQGDTQYF. CDR3 sequence (DNA): TGCGCCAGCAGCTTGGGTACAGGGGTCTTTCAAGGAGATACGCAGTATTTT. Filled out from reference TRBV5-1 and TRBJ2-3, the complete variable domain reads KAGVTQTPRYLIKTRGQQVTLSCSPISGHRSVSWYQQTPGQGLQFLFEYFSETQRNKGNFPGRFSGRQFSNSRSEMNVSTLELGDSALYLCASSLGTGVFQGDTQYFGPGTRLTVL.

This rearrangement joins TRBV5-1 to TRBJ2-1; TRBD2 is a possible D gene (6 bases). The V end was cut by 0 bases, the J end by 4 bases, with 11 bases between. There are 15 residues in the CDR3. The germline CDR1 and CDR2 sequences are SGHRS and YFSETQ. CDR3 loop: CASSLGRAMYNEQFF. Written as DNA, the CDR3 is TGCGCCAGCAGCTTGGGGAGGGCCATGTACAATGAGCAGTTCTTC.

The rearrangement joins TRBV5-5 to TRBJ2-1, with TRBD2 identical over 7 bases. J gave up 7 bases and V 0 bases, and 13 bases lay outside the gene matches. The CDR3 is made up of 17 amino acids. Germline CDR1 and CDR2: SGHKS and YYEKEE (reference sequence). The CDR3 sequence: CASSLVPSGPEGNEQFF. The CDR3, as DNA: TGTGCCAGCAGCTTGGTCCCTAGCGGACCGGAGGGGAATGAGCAGTTCTTC. The full variable domain, with the rest looked up from reference TRBV5-5 and TRBJ2-1, is DAGVTQSPTHLIKTRGQQVTLRCSPISGHKSVSWYQQVLGQGPQFIFQYYEKEERGRGNFPDRFSARQFPNYSSELNVNALLLGDSALYLCASSLVPSGPEGNEQFFGPGTRLTVL.

V gene TRBV7-9 combines with J gene TRBJ2-7; D remains unclear. The germline V and J ends were trimmed by 4 bases and 2 bases, with 12 bases remaining between them. This CDR3 comprises 14 residues. Germline V gene data show CDR1 as SEHNR and CDR2 as FQNEAQ (reference sequence). This chain's CDR3 is CASSSPWEPYEQYF. The CDR3 DNA reads TGTGCCAGCAGCTCTCCGTGGGAACCCTACGAGCAGTACTTC.

The rearrangement uses TRBV7-9 and TRBJ2-3; D unclear. Germline CDR1 and CDR2: SEHNR and FQNEAQ (reference sequence). The CDR3 is made up of 15 amino acids. The ends were cut back, 1 base at V and 2 bases at J, with 10 bases in the middle. The CDR3 reads CASSLEIIATDTQYF. Written as DNA, the CDR3 is TGTGCCAGCAGCTTAGAGATTATAGCCACAGATACGCAGTATTTT.

The sample holds one count of this clone. The J gene is TRBJ2-5, the V gene TRBV6-5; 7 nucleotides match TRBD2. The CDR3 totals 15 residues. The germline CDR1 and CDR2 sequences are MNHEY and SVGAGI. V was pared by 5 bases and J by 4 bases, with 10 bases of the junction left unmatched. In DNA, the CDR3 is TGTGCCAGCAGTATCGCGGGACCTAGCGGAGAGACCCAGTACTTC. Translation gives CASSIAGPSGETQYF.

The V and J genes are TRBV2 and TRBJ2-1, with D unclear. The V gene lost 5 bases and the J gene lost 0 bases, with 11 bases spanning the gap. This CDR3 comprises 15 residues. The germline V gene encodes CDR1 SNHLY and CDR2 FYNNEI. Written as DNA, the CDR3 is TGTGCCAGCAGTAGAAGTGTCCTCTCCTACAATGAGCAGTTCTTC. Amino acid sequence: CASSRSVLSYNEQFF.

The J gene is TRBJ1-2, the V gene TRBV28; D gene ambiguous. The CDR3 consists of 12 residues. Germline V gene data show CDR1 as MDHEN and CDR2 as SYDVKM. The V gene lost 8 bases and the J gene lost 9 bases, with 16 bases spanning the gap. The CDR3 DNA reads TGTGCCAGCGGCCCGGTGCTGGTCCGCTACACCTTC. This sequence encodes CASGPVLVRYTF.

This chain links TRBV28 with TRBJ2-7; D might be TRBD2 (6 bases). This CDR3 spans 14 amino acids. V was pared by 3 bases and J by 0 bases, with 9 bases between. Germline V gene lookup returns CDR1 MDHEN and CDR2 SYDVKM. The CDR3 here is CASSLVGGSYEQYF. In nucleotides, the CDR3 is TGTGCCAGCAGTTTGGTGGGAGGCTCCTACGAGCAGTACTTC.

The chain is built from TRBV12-5 and TRBJ1-1; D is perhaps TRBD1 (5 bases). The germline CDR1 and CDR2 sequences are LGHNT and FRNRAP. Trimming removed 7 bases at V and 4 bases at J, with 16 bases between. The CDR3 is 14 amino acids. The CDR3 bases are TGTGCTAGTGCCCCGAGTGGGGGTGGCACTGAAGCTTTCTTT. This encodes CASAPSGGGTEAFF.

There are many counts of this clone. The chain couples TRBV2 to TRBJ2-7; D unclear. CDR1 and CDR2 from the germline V gene are SNHLY and FYNNEI. The CDR3 contains 10 residues. Trimming took off 8 bases at V and 1 base at J, with 3 bases between the two ends. DNA of the CDR3: TGTGCCAGCCCATCCTACGAGCAGTACTTC. This sequence encodes CASPSYEQYF.

The gene calls are TRBV5-4 and TRBJ2-7, with D perhaps matching TRBD1 (5 bases). Trimming cost V 2 bases and J 3 bases, with 12 bases left between them. Germline V gene lookup returns CDR1 SGHNT and CDR2 YYREEE (reference sequence). This CDR3 is 14 amino acids long. Here the CDR3 DNA reads TGTGCCAGCAGCTTCTACAGGTCAGGCTACGAGCAGTACTTC. It encodes CASSFYRSGYEQYF.

The chain has TRBV30 and TRBJ2-6, with 10 bases aligning to TRBD2. CDR1 and CDR2 (germline): GTSNPN, SVGIG (reference sequence). The CDR3 spans 19 residues. V shed 2 bases and J 0 bases; nucleotides not matched to a gene: 10. CDR3 sequence reads: CAWSRLAGGTVSGANVLTF. CDR3 DNA: TGTGCCTGGAGTAGGTTAGCGGGAGGTACCGTCTCTGGGGCCAACGTCCTGACTTTC.

The chain is built from TRBV5-4 and TRBJ2-5; unclear D gene. Germline V gives CDR1 SGHNT, CDR2 YYREEE (reference sequence). V was trimmed by 4 bases and J by 5 bases, leaving 12 bases between them. This CDR3 contains 13 residues. The chain's CDR3 is CASSHPGRETQYF. The DNA of the CDR3 is TGTGCCAGCAGCCACCCTGGACGGGAGACCCAGTACTTC.